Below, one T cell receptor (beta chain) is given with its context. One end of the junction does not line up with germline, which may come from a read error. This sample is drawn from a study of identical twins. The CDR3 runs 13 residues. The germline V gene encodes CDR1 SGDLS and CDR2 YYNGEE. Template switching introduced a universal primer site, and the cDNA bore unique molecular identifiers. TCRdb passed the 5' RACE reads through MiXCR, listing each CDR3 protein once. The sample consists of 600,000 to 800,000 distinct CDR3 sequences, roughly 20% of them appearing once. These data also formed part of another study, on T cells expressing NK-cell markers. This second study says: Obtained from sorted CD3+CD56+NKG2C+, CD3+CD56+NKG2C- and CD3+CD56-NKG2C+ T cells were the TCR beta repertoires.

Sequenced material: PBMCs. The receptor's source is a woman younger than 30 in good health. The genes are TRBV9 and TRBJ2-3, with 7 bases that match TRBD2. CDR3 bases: TGTTCCAGTCAGCGGGGTAGCACAGATACGCAGTATTTT. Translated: CSSQRGSTDTQYF.